These 10 T cell receptor beta chains originate from one sample sequenced in a study of beta chain features in type 1 diabetes. The whole isolated RNA underwent reverse transcription, so sequencing captured expressed TCRB transcripts. Only in-frame clones appear in the TCRdb table, and some are missing; sequencing was by immunoSEQ multiplex PCR. This sample has 200,000 to 250,000 clones, with 11% found just once. The sample consisted of central memory CD4+ T cells from blood. These receptors all stem from a man aged 18 to 29 in good health.

This clone was counted between two and nine times. The V and J genes are TRBV10-3 and TRBJ2-7, with D possibly TRBD2 on 5 matching bases. The CDR3 totals 15 residues. The ends were cut back, 2 bases at V and 4 bases at J, with 15 bases in the middle. Germline CDR1 reads ENHRY; CDR2 reads SYGVKD. The CDR3 here is CAISERSGEGYEQYF. CDR3 nucleotides: TGTGCCATCAGTGAGCGAAGCGGAGAGGGTTACGAGCAGTACTTC.

The sample holds a few counts of this clone. V gene TRBV7-9 combines with J gene TRBJ1-1; D is unclear. Germline CDR1 SEHNR, CDR2 FQNEAQ (reference sequence). This CDR3 is 13 amino acids long. The V gene lost 3 bases and the J gene lost 4 bases, with 9 bases spanning the gap. The CDR3 DNA reads as TGTGCCAGCAGCTTCGTTTCGGCCACTGAAGCTTTCTTT. This encodes CASSFVSATEAFF.

In this sample, this clone turned up a few times. Germline and junction disagree at one end, which may indicate a read error. The CDR3, as DNA: TGTGCCAGCAGCCCGCGGCGCATTTACACTGAGCAGTTCTTC. Translated: CASSPRRIYTEQFF. V usage is TRBV7-9 and J usage is TRBJ2-1; D gene uncertain. This CDR3 contains 14 residues. From germline, CDR1 is SEHNR and CDR2 FQNEAQ (reference sequence).

The gene calls are TRBV6-1 and TRBJ2-7; 8 nucleotides agree with TRBD1. CDR1 is MNHNS, CDR2 SASEGT, per germline. The CDR3 has 14 residues. The junction had 9 bases not matched to a gene; V was cut back by 7 bases and J by 4 bases. CDR3 sequence: CASTPTGDYYEQYF. DNA of the CDR3: TGTGCCAGCACTCCGACAGGGGATTATTACGAGCAGTACTTC.

This sequence joins TRBV10-3 and TRBJ2-5; D gene ambiguous. V was clipped by 4 bases and J by 5 bases, with 17 bases between them. Germline V lookup: CDR1 ENHRY, CDR2 SYGVKD. The CDR3 is 15 residues long. The CDR3 sequence is CAISGDTQKRETQYF. CDR3 DNA: TGTGCCATCAGTGGTGACACCCAAAAGAGGGAGACCCAGTACTTC.

This chain connects TRBV5-1 to TRBJ2-7; 9 nucleotides line up with TRBD1. From germline, CDR1 is SGHRS and CDR2 YFSETQ. V dropped 3 bases and J dropped 5; count of bases not matched to a gene: 6. The CDR3 loop spans 14 amino acids. The CDR3 sequence is CASSSPGQGNEQYF. The CDR3 DNA reads TGCGCCAGCAGCTCTCCGGGACAGGGAAACGAGCAGTACTTC.

The chain has TRBV9 and TRBJ2-4, with 11 positions matching TRBD2. The germline V gene has CDR1 SGDLS and CDR2 YYNGEE. V shed 6 bases, J shed 8 bases, and the junction held 4 bases outside the gene matches. CDR3 length: 13 residues. The CDR3 loop reads CASNLAGGDIQYF. CDR3 in DNA: TGTGCCAGCAACCTAGCGGGAGGAGACATTCAGTACTTC.

This chain joins TRBV19 and TRBJ2-1; D is ambiguous. Deletions cut 4 bases from V and 8 bases from J, with 9 bases between. Germline values: CDR1 LNHDA, CDR2 SQIVND (reference sequence). This CDR3 spans 12 amino acids. The CDR3 protein is CASSTFRDEQFF. DNA for the CDR3: TGTGCCAGTAGTACCTTTAGGGATGAGCAGTTCTTC.

The rearrangement uses TRBV2 and TRBJ1-5, with 7 bases fitting TRBD1. CDR1 is SNHLY and CDR2 is FYNNEI in the germline V gene. CDR3 length: 15 amino acids. V shed 7 bases, J shed 3 bases, and the junction held 9 bases outside the gene matches. Here the CDR3 DNA reads TGTGCCAGCATGTTAACGGGACAGTCCAATCAGCCCCAGCATTTT. This encodes CASMLTGQSNQPQHF.

V usage is TRBV7-2 and J usage is TRBJ2-3; TRBD2 might be the D (6 bases). In germline, CDR1 is SGHTA, CDR2 FQGNSA. CDR3 length: 17 amino acids. Trimming took off 6 bases at V and 8 bases at J, with 27 bases between the two ends. Here the CDR3 DNA reads TGTGCCAGCAGGCTTGGAGGGCCCTCGTTTACAGATAGTACGCAGTATTTT. Translating gives CASRLGGPSFTDSTQYF.